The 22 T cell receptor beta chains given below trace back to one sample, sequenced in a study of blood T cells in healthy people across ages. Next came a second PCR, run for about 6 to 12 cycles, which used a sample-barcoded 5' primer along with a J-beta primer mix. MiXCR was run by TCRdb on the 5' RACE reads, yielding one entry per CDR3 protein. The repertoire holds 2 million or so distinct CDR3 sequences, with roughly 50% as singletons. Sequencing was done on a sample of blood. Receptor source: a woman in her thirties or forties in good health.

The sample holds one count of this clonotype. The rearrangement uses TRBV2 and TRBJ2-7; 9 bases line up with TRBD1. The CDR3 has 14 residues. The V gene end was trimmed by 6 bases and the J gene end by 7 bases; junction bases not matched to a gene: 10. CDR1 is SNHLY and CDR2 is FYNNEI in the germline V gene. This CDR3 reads CASSNRDRVREQYF. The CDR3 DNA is TGTGCCAGCAGCAACCGGGACAGGGTGAGGGAGCAGTACTTC.

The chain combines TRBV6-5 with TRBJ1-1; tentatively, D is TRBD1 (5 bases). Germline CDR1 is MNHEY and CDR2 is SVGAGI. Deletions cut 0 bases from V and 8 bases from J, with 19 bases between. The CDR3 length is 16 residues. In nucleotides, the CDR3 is TGTGCCAGCAGTTACTCGACATCAGGAGGGGACCCCGAAGCTTTCTTT. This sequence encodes CASSYSTSGGDPEAFF.

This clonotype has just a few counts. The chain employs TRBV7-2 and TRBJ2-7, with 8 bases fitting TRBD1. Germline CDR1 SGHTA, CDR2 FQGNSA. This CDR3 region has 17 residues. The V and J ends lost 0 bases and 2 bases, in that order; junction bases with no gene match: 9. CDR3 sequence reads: CASSLAGVGTGAYEQYF. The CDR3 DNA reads TGTGCCAGCAGCTTAGCAGGGGTGGGGACAGGAGCCTACGAGCAGTACTTC.

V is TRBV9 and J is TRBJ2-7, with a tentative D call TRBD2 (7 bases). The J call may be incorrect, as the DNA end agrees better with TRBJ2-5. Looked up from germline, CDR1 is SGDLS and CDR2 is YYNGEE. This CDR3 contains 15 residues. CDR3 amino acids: CASSAGGATAETQYF. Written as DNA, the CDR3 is TGTGCCAGCAGCGCTGGGGGGGCCACGGCTGAGACCCAGTACTTC.

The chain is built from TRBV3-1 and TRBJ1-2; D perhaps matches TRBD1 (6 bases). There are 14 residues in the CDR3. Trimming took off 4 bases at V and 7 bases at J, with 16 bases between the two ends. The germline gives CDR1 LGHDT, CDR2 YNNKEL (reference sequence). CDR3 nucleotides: TGTGCCAGCAGCCCTTACCCTACAGGGTGTGGCTACACCTTC. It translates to CASSPYPTGCGYTF.

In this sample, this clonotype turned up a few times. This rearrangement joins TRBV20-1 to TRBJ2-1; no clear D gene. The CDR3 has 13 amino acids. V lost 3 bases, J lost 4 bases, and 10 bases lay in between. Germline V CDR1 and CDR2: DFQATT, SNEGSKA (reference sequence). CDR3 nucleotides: TGCAGTGCTAGCGATTACGCGTACAATGAGCAGTTCTTC. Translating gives CSASDYAYNEQFF.

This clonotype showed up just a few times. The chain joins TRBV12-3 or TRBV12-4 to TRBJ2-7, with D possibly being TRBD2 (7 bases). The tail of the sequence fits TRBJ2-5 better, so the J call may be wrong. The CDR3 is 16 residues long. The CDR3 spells CASSPPGGGLRETQYF. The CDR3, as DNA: TGTGCCAGCAGTCCCCCTGGGGGGGGCCTGAGAGAGACCCAGTACTTC.

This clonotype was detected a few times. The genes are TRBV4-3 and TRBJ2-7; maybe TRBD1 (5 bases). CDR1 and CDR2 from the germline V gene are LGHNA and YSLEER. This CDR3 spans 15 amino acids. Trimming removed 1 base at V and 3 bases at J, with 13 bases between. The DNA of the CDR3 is TGCGCCAGCAGCCAAGGGACATCGGCAGGCTACGAGCAGTACTTC. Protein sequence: CASSQGTSAGYEQYF.

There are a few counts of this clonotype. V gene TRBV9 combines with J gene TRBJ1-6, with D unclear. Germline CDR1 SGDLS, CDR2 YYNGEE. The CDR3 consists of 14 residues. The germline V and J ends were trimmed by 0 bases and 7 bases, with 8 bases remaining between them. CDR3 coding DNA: TGTGCCAGCAGCGTAGATCGGGTGAATTCACCCCTCCACTTT. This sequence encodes CASSVDRVNSPLHF.

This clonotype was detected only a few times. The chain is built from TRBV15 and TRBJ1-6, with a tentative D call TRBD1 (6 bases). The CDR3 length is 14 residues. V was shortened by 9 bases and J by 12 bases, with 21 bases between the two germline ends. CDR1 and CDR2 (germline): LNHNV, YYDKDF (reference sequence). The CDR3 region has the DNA TGTGCCACAGCGCAGGGGCGCATTCTTGAACCCCTCCACTTT. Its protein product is CATAQGRILEPLHF. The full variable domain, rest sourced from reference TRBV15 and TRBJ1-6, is DAMVIQNPRYQVTQFGKPVTLSCSQTLNHNVMYWYQQKSSQAPKLLFHYYDKDFNNEADTPDNFQSRRPNTSFCFLDIRSPGLGDTAMYLCATAQGRILEPLHFGNGTRLTVT.

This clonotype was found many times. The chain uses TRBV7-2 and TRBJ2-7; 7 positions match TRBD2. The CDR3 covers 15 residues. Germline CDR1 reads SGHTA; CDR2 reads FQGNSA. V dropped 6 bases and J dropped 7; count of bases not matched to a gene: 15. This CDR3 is CASSSASGLTGEQYF. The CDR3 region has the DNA TGTGCCAGCAGTTCCGCTAGCGGTTTGACGGGGGAGCAGTACTTC. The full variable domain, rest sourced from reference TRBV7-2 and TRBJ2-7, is GAGVSQSPSNKVTEKGKDVELRCDPISGHTALYWYRQSLGQGLEFLIYFQGNSAPDKSGLPSDRFSAERTGGSVSTLTIQRTQQEDSAVYLCASSSASGLTGEQYFGPGTRLTVT.

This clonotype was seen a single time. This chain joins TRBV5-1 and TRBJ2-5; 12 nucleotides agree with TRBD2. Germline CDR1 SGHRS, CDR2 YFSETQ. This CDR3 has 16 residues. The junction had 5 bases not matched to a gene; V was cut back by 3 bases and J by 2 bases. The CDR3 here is CASSYGGTSGQETQYF. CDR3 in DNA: TGCGCCAGCAGCTATGGCGGGACTAGCGGGCAAGAGACCCAGTACTTC.

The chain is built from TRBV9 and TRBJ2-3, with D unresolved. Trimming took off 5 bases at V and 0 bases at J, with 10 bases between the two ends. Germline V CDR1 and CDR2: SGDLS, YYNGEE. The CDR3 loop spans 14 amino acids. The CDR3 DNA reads TGTGCCAGCAGTGCCTACCCTAGCACAGATACGCAGTATTTT. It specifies CASSAYPSTDTQYF.

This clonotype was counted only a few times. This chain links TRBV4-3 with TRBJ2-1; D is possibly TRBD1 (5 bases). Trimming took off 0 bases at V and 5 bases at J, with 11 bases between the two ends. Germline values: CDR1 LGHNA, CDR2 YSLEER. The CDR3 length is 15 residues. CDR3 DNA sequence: TGCGCCAGCAGCCAAGATCCAGGGATGGACAATGAGCAGTTCTTC. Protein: CASSQDPGMDNEQFF.

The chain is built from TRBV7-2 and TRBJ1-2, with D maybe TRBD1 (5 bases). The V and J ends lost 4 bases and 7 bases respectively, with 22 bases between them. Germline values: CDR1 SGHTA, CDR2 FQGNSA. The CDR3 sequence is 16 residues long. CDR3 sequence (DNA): TGTGCCAGCAGCTGCCAGGCTGCAGGGAGGACGGGTGGCTACACCTTC. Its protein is CASSCQAAGRTGGYTF.

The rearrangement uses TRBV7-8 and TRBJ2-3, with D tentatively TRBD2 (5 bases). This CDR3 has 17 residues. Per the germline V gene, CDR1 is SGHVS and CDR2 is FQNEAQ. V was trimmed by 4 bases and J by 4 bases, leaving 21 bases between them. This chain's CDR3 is CASSSIRLPRLADTQYF. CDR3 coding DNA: TGTGCCAGCAGCTCGATCCGACTACCCCGGTTGGCAGATACGCAGTATTTT.

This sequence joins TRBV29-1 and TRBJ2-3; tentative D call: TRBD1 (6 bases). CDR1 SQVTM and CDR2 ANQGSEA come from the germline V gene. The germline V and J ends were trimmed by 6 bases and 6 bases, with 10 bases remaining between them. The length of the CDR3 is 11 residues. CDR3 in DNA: TGCAGCGTCAGTGGACAGGATACGCAGTATTTT. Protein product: CSVSGQDTQYF.

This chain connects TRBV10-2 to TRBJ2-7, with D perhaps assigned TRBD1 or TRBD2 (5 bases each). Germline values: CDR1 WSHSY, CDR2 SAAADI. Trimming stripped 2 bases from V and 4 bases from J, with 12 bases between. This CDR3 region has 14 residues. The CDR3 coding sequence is TGCGCCAGCAGTGAGAGGGGAGCTCAATACGAGCAGTACTTC. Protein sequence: CASSERGAQYEQYF.

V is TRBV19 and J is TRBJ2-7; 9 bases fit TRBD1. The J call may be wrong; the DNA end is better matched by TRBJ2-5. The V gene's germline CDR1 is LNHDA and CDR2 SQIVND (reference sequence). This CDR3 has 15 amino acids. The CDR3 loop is CASGQGISTIGTQYF. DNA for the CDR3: TGTGCCAGTGGACAGGGGATTAGTACGATCGGGACCCAGTACTTC.

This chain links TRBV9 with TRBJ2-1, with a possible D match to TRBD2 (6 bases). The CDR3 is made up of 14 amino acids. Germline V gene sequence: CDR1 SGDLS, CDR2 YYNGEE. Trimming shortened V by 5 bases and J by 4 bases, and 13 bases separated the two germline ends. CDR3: CASSAGLGYNEQFF. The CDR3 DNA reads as TGTGCCAGCAGTGCGGGATTGGGGTACAATGAGCAGTTCTTC.

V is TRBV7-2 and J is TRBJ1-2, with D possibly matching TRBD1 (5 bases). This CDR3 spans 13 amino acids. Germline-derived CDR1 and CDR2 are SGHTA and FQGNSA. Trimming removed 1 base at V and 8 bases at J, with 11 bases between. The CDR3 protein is CASSLGGNSGYTF. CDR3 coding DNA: TGTGCCAGCAGCTTAGGGGGGAATTCCGGCTACACCTTC.

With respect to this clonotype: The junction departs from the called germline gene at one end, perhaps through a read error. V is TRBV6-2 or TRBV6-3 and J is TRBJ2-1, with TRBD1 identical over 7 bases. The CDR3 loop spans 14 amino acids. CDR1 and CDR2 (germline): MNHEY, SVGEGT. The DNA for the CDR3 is TGTGTCAGCAGTCCACAGGGGATCTACAATGAGCAGTTCTTC. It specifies CVSSPQGIYNEQFF.